This T cell receptor beta chain originates from a study of cytomegalovirus exposure and HLA in healthy donors. This CDR3 is built from 15 residues. Germline CDR1 SEHNR, CDR2 FQNEAQ (reference sequence). This clone was observed a few times. The junction shows a germline mismatch at one end, possibly a read error. It was with 60 Vbeta and 13 Jbeta primers that the PCR ran. The repertoire was sequenced with immunoSEQ multiplex PCR; TCRdb's copy has only in-frame clones and lacks some. The sample shows about 160,000 clones, 60% to 80% of them seen only once. The donors (healthy individuals) were bone marrow donors. There were likely unrecorded immune exposures, though donors were nominally healthy when sampled.

The sequence was collected from a man between 18 and 29 years old in good health and CMV-seropositive. This sequence joins TRBV7-9 and TRBJ2-2; no clear D. Sequenced material: PBMCs. In DNA form, the CDR3 reads TGTTCCAGCAGCTTAGGTTCTGTCGACACCGGGGAGCTGTTTTTT. This gives the protein CSSSLGSVDTGELFF.